The present T cell receptor beta chain was sequenced within a study of graft-versus-host responses after intestinal transplantation. Germline CDR1 ENHRY, CDR2 SYGVKD. This CDR3 has 11 residues. This clone was recorded only once. What it binds is unknown. At one of its ends the junction is not consistent with the germline gene, which may arise from a read error. The data were produced by immunoSEQ multiplex PCR, yet TCRdb's version contains in-frame clones alone and is incomplete. This sample yields 130,000 to 150,000 clones, of which around 90% are seen a single time; 0.19% belongs to the top ten. V gene TRBV10-3 combines with J gene TRBJ2-1, with 9 positions matching TRBD2. This specimen consisted of unstimulated CD4+ T cells sorted from spleen or lymph node cells, obtained before intestinal transplant. This TCR derives from a human donor who received an intestinal transplant. CDR3 DNA sequence: TGTGCCATCAGTGATGGACTAGCGCCGCTCTTC. Protein sequence: CAISDGLAPLF.